Listed here is a single T cell receptor (beta chain). The source of the sample is a study of low-dose radiotherapy and immunotherapy resistance in tumors. Study context: With 1 Gy per fraction every two weeks, Cohort 2 accumulated 13 Gy across 26 weeks.

TRAV- and TRBV-specific primers primed first-strand cDNA, covering alpha and beta chains. For amplifying TCRs, the PCR ran for approximately 18 cycles with Phusion, which was used together with a constant-region primer and the adapter on the V primers. TCRdb reanalysed the reads using MiXCR and keeps one entry per CDR3 protein. This table has tens of thousands of distinct CDR3 sequences, around a quarter appearing once. Time point meaning: after trial treatment. The treatment was: LDRT plus nivolumab, ipilimumab, low-dose cyclophosphamide and aspirin (RACIN trial). Nivolumab, ipilimumab, aspirin, low-dose cyclophosphamide and low-dose radiotherapy were all administered to the donors. The CDR3 loop spans 12 amino acids. V lost 0 bases and J lost 9, with 7 bases in between. Looked up from germline, CDR1 is SGHNT and CDR2 is YYREEE (reference sequence).

Sample: PBMCs, taken after low-dose radiotherapy plus immunotherapy. This clonotype was obtained from a male donor with prostate cancer. The genes are TRBV5-4 and TRBJ1-5; D unclear. The CDR3 DNA is TGTGCCAGCAGCTTGGGGGAAGGGCCCCAGCATTTT. This gives the protein CASSLGEGPQHF.